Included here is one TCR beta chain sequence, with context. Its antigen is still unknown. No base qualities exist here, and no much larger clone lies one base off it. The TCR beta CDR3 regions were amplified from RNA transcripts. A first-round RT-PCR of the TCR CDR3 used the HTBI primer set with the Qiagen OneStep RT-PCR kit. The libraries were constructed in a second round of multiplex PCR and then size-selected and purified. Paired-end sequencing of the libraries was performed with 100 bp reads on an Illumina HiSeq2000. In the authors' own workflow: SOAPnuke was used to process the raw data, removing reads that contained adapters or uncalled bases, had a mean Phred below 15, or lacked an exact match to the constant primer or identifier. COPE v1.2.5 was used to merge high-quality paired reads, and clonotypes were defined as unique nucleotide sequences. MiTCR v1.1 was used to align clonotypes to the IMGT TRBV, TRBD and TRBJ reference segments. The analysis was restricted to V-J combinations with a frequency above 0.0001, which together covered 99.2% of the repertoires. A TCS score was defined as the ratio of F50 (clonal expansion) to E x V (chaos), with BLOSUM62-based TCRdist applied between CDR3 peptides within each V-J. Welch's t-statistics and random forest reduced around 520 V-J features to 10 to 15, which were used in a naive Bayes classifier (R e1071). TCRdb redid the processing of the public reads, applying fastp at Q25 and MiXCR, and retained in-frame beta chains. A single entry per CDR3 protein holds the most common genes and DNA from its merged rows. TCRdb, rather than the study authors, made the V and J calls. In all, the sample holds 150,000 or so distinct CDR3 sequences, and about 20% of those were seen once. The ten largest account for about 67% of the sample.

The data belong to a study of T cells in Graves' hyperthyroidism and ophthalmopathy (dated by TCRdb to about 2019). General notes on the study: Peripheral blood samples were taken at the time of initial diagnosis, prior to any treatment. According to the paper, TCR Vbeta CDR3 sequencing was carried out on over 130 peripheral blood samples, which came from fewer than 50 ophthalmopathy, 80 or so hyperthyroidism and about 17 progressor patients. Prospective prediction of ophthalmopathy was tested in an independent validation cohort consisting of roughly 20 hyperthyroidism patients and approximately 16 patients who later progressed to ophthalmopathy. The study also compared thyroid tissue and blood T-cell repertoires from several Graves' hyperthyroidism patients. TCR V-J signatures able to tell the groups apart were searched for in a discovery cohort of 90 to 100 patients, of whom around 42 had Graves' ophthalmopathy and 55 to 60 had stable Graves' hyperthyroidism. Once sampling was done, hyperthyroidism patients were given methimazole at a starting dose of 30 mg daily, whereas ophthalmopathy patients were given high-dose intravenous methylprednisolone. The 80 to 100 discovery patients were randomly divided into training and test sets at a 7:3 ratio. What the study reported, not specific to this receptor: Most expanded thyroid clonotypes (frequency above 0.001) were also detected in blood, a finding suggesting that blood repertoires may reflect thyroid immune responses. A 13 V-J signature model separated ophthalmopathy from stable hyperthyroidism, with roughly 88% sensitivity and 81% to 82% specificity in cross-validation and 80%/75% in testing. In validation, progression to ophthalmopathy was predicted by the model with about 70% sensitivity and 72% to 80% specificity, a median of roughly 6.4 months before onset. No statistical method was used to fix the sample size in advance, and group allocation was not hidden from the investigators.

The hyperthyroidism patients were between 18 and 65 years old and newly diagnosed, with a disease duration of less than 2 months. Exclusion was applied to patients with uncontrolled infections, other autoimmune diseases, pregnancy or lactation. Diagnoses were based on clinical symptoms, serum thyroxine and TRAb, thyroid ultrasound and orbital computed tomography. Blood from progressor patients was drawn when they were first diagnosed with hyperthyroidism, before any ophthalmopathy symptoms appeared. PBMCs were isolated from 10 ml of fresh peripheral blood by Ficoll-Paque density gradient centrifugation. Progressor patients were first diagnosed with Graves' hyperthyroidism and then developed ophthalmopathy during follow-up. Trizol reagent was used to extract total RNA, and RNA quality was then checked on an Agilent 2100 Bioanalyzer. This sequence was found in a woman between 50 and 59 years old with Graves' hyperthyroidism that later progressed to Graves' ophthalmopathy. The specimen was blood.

The nucleotide sequence is TGTGCCAGCAGCCCCCGTTTAGCGGGAGGGGCCAGGGAGCAGTTCTTC. It is translated as CASSPRLAGGAREQFF. The V and J segments used are TRBV9 and TRBJ2-1, and 11 junction bases match TRBD2. Trimming leaves V shorter by 4 bases and J shorter by 10 bases, with the junction holding 13 bases beyond the gene matches. From the cysteine up to the phenylalanine, the CDR3 has a length of 16 residues. The DNA shown is the 48-base CDR3, in frame from base 1. The germline V gene sets CDR1 to SGDLS and CDR2 to YYNGEE.